The 18 T cell receptor beta chains reported below all come from one sample, sequenced in a study of vaccination and CD4 T cells after COVID-19. Their antigens are not known. Noted treatment: approximately 10-day PBMC culture with coronavirus spike peptide pools or control peptides (ViraFEST assay). Cultured CD4+ T cells had their DNA profiled by the Oncomine TCR Beta short-read assay. TCRdb re-called the PCR reads through MiXCR, storing one row per CDR3 protein. The sample holds about 13,000 distinct CDR3 sequences, roughly 53% seen once. Material for sequencing was CD4+ T cells from blood, cultured in vitro. These receptors were taken from a human donor who had recovered from COVID-19.

The chain carries TRBV2 and TRBJ1-5; TRBD1 is a possible D gene (6 bases). The CDR3 sequence is 15 residues long. V lost 6 bases and J 1 base, leaving 13 bases between the germline ends. Germline loops: CDR1 SNHLY, CDR2 FYNNEI. The CDR3 coding sequence is TGTGCCAGCAGCACAGGGAGGTTAAGCAATCAGCCCCAGCATTTT. This translates into CASSTGRLSNQPQHF.

The chain employs TRBV7-9 and TRBJ1-2; D may be TRBD1 (6 bases). Germline V gene sequence: CDR1 SEHNR, CDR2 FQNEAQ (reference sequence). The CDR3 spans 14 residues. The V end lost 1 base, the J end lost 5 bases, and 11 bases lay between the germline ends. The DNA for the CDR3 is TGTGCCAGCAGCTTAGGGGCAGGGGTTTATGGCTACACCTTC. Its translation is CASSLGAGVYGYTF. The whole variable domain, remainder taken from reference TRBV7-9 and TRBJ1-2, is DTGVSQNPRHKITKRGQNVTFRCDPISEHNRLYWYRQTLGQGPEFLTYFQNEAQLEKSRLLSDRFSAERPKGSFSTLEIQRTEQGDSAMYLCASSLGAGVYGYTFGSGTRLTVV.

Only a few counts were recorded for this clonotype. V is TRBV20-1 and J is TRBJ1-6, with TRBD1 identical over 12 bases. The J segment lost 10 bases and the V segment lost 0 bases, leaving 16 bases of the junction unmatched. The CDR3 consists of 19 residues. Germline CDR1 and CDR2: DFQATT and SNEGSKA (reference sequence). CDR3 sequence reads: CSARDGGQGATQGGSPLHF. For the CDR3, the DNA is TGCAGTGCTAGAGATGGGGGACAGGGGGCGACCCAAGGGGGATCACCCCTCCACTTT.

The chain recombines TRBV6-2 or TRBV6-3 with TRBJ2-1; 10 bases line up with TRBD1. The CDR3 spans 12 residues. Germline V gives CDR1 MNHEY, CDR2 SVGEGT. V dropped 10 bases and J dropped 9; count of bases not matched to a gene: 6. CDR3 loop: CATMTGGFEQFF. The DNA of the CDR3 is TGTGCCACCATGACAGGGGGCTTTGAGCAGTTCTTC.

The chain employs TRBV7-2 and TRBJ2-7; 7 bases agree with TRBD2. Germline trimming cut 5 bases from V and 3 bases from J; bases unmatched to any gene: 10. The CDR3 spans 15 residues. Germline CDR1 SGHTA, CDR2 FQGNSA. CDR3 DNA sequence: TGTGCCAGCAGCCACCTGACTAGCTCAGTCTACGAGCAGTACTTC. Its protein product is CASSHLTSSVYEQYF.

This clonotype was seen more than once but under ten times. The V call is TRBV7-9, the J call TRBJ1-3; no definite D call. Germline loops: CDR1 SEHNR, CDR2 FQNEAQ (reference sequence). This CDR3 has 12 amino acids. The V gene lost 5 bases and the J gene lost 4 bases, with 6 bases spanning the gap. The CDR3 reads CASSPEGNTIYF. DNA for the CDR3: TGTGCCAGCAGCCCCGAAGGAAACACCATATATTTT.

This clonotype was picked up one time. The gene calls are TRBV28 and TRBJ2-2; D uncertain. CDR1 and CDR2 (germline): MDHEN, SYDVKM. V lost 5 bases and J 3 bases, leaving 7 bases between the germline ends. The CDR3 spans 13 residues. In DNA, the CDR3 is TGTGCCAGCAGTCGGACCGACACCGGGGAGCTGTTTTTT. This codes for CASSRTDTGELFF.

There are a few counts of this clonotype. This sequence joins TRBV27 and TRBJ1-2; D not certain. CDR3 length: 14 residues. V lost 6 bases and J lost 3, with 14 bases in between. Germline loops: CDR1 MNHEY, CDR2 SMNVEV (reference sequence). For the CDR3, the DNA is TGTGCCAGCAGACTCATAGGTAGGGACTATGGCTACACCTTC. This encodes CASRLIGRDYGYTF.

The chain couples TRBV20-1 to TRBJ2-7, with 9 bases that match TRBD2. The junction had 7 bases not matched to a gene; V was cut back by 0 bases and J by 4 bases. Germline CDR1 reads DFQATT; CDR2 reads SNEGSKA (reference sequence). The CDR3 has 15 amino acids. CDR3 sequence: CSARELTSGHYEQYF. DNA for the CDR3: TGCAGTGCTAGAGAATTAACTAGCGGGCATTACGAGCAGTACTTC.

The rearrangement links TRBV7-8 to TRBJ2-1; possible D gene TRBD2, 6 bases. This CDR3 contains 14 residues. Germline loops: CDR1 SGHVS, CDR2 FQNEAQ. V was shortened by 5 bases and J by 5 bases, with 13 bases between the two germline ends. CDR3 sequence (DNA): TGTGCCAGCAGCACCCGGGACTTTAACAATGAGCAGTTCTTC. It encodes CASSTRDFNNEQFF.

CDR3 sequence: CASSLIGQDYGYTF. CDR3 coding DNA: TGTGCCAGCAGCTTGATTGGACAGGACTATGGCTACACCTTC. The chain couples TRBV5-4 to TRBJ1-2, with TRBD1 matching 7 bases. The V gene's germline CDR1 is SGHNT and CDR2 YYREEE (reference sequence). This CDR3 has 14 residues. Losses at the gene ends were 1 base for V and 3 bases for J; bases not matched to a gene: 3. The full variable domain, in which reference TRBV5-4 and TRBJ1-2 provide the parts outside the CDR3, is ETGVTQSPTHLIKTRGQQVTLRCSSQSGHNTVSWYQQALGQGPQFIFQYYREEENGRGNFPPRFSGLQFPNYSSELNVNALELDDSALYLCASSLIGQDYGYTFGSGTRLTVV.

The CDR3: CASSARGLAGEQFF. CDR3 sequence (DNA): TGTGCCAGCAGCGCAAGGGGACTAGCGGGTGAGCAGTTCTTC. V usage is TRBV7-3 and J usage is TRBJ2-1; TRBD2 matches 12 bases. This CDR3 is 14 amino acids long. Germline V gene lookup returns CDR1 SGHTA and CDR2 FQGTGA. V lost 5 bases, J lost 9 bases, and 5 bases stayed unmatched.

This chain links TRBV19 with TRBJ2-1; 7 bases agree with TRBD2. The length of the CDR3 is 15 residues. Trimming cost V 0 bases and J 4 bases; bases outside gene matches: 3. Germline V lookup: CDR1 LNHDA, CDR2 SQIVND (reference sequence). The CDR3, as DNA: TGTGCCAGTAGTATAGAGGGGGGGAGATACAATGAGCAGTTCTTC. The encoded protein is CASSIEGGRYNEQFF.

This rearrangement joins TRBV7-9 to TRBJ1-6; D remains ambiguous. CDR1 is SEHNR, CDR2 FQNEAQ, per germline (reference sequence). The CDR3 has 15 amino acids. V was trimmed by 5 bases and J by 7 bases, leaving 15 bases between them. For the CDR3, the DNA is TGTGCCAGCAGCGGCCGGGCCCTCGGGAATTCACCCCTCCACTTT. As protein: CASSGRALGNSPLHF. The variable domain in full, completed from reference TRBV7-9 and TRBJ1-6, reads DTGVSQNPRHKITKRGQNVTFRCDPISEHNRLYWYRQTLGQGPEFLTYFQNEAQLEKSRLLSDRFSAERPKGSFSTLEIQRTEQGDSAMYLCASSGRALGNSPLHFGNGTRLTVT.

This clonotype has only a few counts. This chain uses TRBV28 with TRBJ1-5, with D hard to call. Germline values: CDR1 MDHEN, CDR2 SYDVKM. The V end lost 8 bases, the J end lost 0 bases, and 11 bases lay between the germline ends. The CDR3 covers 14 residues. CDR3 residues: CASATQASNQPQHF. CDR3 coding DNA: TGTGCCAGCGCGACCCAGGCTAGCAATCAGCCCCAGCATTTT.

J is TRBJ1-4 and V is TRBV28; 8 bases are a match to TRBD1. Per the germline V gene, CDR1 is MDHEN and CDR2 is SYDVKM. The CDR3 is 15 amino acids. The junction had 6 bases not matched to a gene; V was cut back by 6 bases and J by 3 bases. CDR3 amino acids: CASSPQGAANEKLFF. CDR3 sequence (DNA): TGTGCCAGCAGCCCGCAGGGGGCAGCTAATGAAAAACTGTTTTTT.

This chain uses TRBV7-8 with TRBJ2-3; TRBD2 aligns across 9 bases. Losses at the gene ends were 0 bases for V and 6 bases for J; bases not matched to a gene: 10. From germline, CDR1 is SGHVS and CDR2 FQNEAQ. The CDR3 runs to 17 residues. CDR3 in amino acids: CASSLARLAGSRDTQYF. CDR3 DNA: TGTGCCAGCAGCTTAGCCAGGCTAGCGGGGAGTCGGGATACGCAGTATTTT.

This clonotype was observed a few times. This chain joins TRBV28 and TRBJ1-5; D remains unclear. Trimming removed 6 bases from V and 2 bases from J, with 17 bases in between. Germline loops: CDR1 MDHEN, CDR2 SYDVKM. The CDR3 is made up of 16 amino acids. As DNA, the CDR3 is TGTGCCAGCAGCCTATTTGGAGCCGGGGGCAATCAGCCCCAGCATTTT. Translated, it gives CASSLFGAGGNQPQHF.